These T cell receptor beta chains were read from a single sample in a study of T cells after posttransplantation cyclophosphamide. Profiling relied on immunoSEQ multiplex PCR, and the TCRdb table lists in-frame clones only, not all of them. Reported are some 2,000 clones, none seen only once; the ten largest carry 21%. The specimen was PBMCs, collected 86 days after allogeneic stem cell transplant with posttransplant cyclophosphamide. The receptor source for this set is a female patient aged 60 or older who received an allogeneic stem cell transplant from a related donor and was CMV-positive. The T cells may partly be graft donor cells. The CDR3 runs from the conserved cysteine through the conserved F or W. The D gene is left open where the match is weak. Rows give clone size only sometimes, using once, few, many, or a class for an expanded clone.

j_call: TRBJ2-7; clone_size: many; v_call: TRBV6-5; d_call: TRBD1; cdr3_aa: CASRATGGVYEQYF; cdr3_nt: TGTGCCAGCAGGGCGACAGGGGGCGTGTACGAGCAGTACTTC
j_call: TRBJ2-7; clone_size: medium-sized; v_call: TRBV4-3; d_call: TRBD2; cdr3_aa: CASSQGAGGYEQYF; cdr3_nt: TGCGCCAGCAGCCAAGGGGCGGGGGGGTACGAGCAGTACTTC
j_call: TRBJ1-2; clone_size: many; v_call: TRBV29-1; d_call: NA; cdr3_aa: CSVEPRQGNGYTF; cdr3_nt: TGCAGCGTTGAACCCAGGCAGGGGAATGGCTACACCTTC
j_call: TRBJ1-3; clone_size: medium-sized; v_call: TRBV12-3/TRBV12-4; d_call: TRBD1; cdr3_aa: CASSSRTGRNTIYF; cdr3_nt: TGTGCCAGCAGTTCAAGGACAGGGCGAAACACCATATATTTT
j_call: TRBJ1-2; clone_size: few; v_call: TRBV29-1; d_call: TRBD1; cdr3_aa: CSVDTGGAYGYTF; cdr3_nt: TGCAGCGTTGATACAGGGGGCGCGTATGGCTACACCTTC
j_call: TRBJ1-4; clone_size: medium-sized; v_call: TRBV4-3; d_call: TRBD1; cdr3_aa: CASSQAGQGNEKLFF; cdr3_nt: TGCGCCAGCAGCCAAGCGGGACAGGGGAATGAAAAACTGTTTTTT
j_call: TRBJ1-5; clone_size: many; v_call: TRBV19; d_call: NA; cdr3_aa: CASTPGGTNQPQHF; cdr3_nt: TGTGCCAGTACCCCGGGGGGAACCAATCAGCCCCAGCATTTT
j_call: TRBJ1-2; clone_size: many; v_call: TRBV6-5; d_call: NA; cdr3_aa: CASSYRSNYGYTF; cdr3_nt: TGTGCCAGCAGTTACCGCAGTAACTATGGCTACACCTTC
j_call: TRBJ2-1; clone_size: many; v_call: TRBV11-3; d_call: TRBD1; cdr3_aa: CASSVRQGPYNEQFF; cdr3_nt: TGTGCCAGCAGCGTACGACAGGGTCCCTACAATGAGCAGTTCTTC
j_call: TRBJ1-1; clone_size: medium-sized; v_call: TRBV28; d_call: NA; cdr3_aa: CASKAGQVSTEAFF; cdr3_nt: TGTGCCAGCAAAGCTGGGCAGGTGAGTACTGAAGCTTTCTTT
j_call: TRBJ2-7; clone_size: many; v_call: TRBV25-1; d_call: NA; cdr3_aa: CASSAVRAGPYEQYF; cdr3_nt: TGTGCCAGCAGTGCCGTAAGGGCAGGGCCCTACGAGCAGTACTTC
j_call: TRBJ2-7; clone_size: many; v_call: TRBV4-2; d_call: TRBD2; cdr3_aa: CASSQVLAGPYEQYF; cdr3_nt: TGTGCCAGCAGCCAAGTTCTAGCGGGTCCCTACGAGCAGTACTTC
j_call: TRBJ1-2; clone_size: medium-sized; v_call: TRBV19; d_call: NA; cdr3_aa: CASSTAGGYTF; cdr3_nt: TGTGCCAGTAGTACAGCGGGGGGCTACACCTTC
j_call: TRBJ2-2; clone_size: medium-sized; v_call: TRBV19; d_call: TRBD2; cdr3_aa: CASSRRAGRGNTGELFF; cdr3_nt: TGTGCCAGTAGCCGTAGGGCAGGGAGGGGAAACACCGGGGAGCTGTTTTTT
j_call: TRBJ1-2; clone_size: few; v_call: TRBV6-1; d_call: TRBD1; cdr3_aa: CASSPQTGVVYGYTF; cdr3_nt: TGTGCCAGCAGTCCCCAGACAGGGGTAGTCTATGGCTACACCTTC
j_call: TRBJ2-7; clone_size: medium-sized; v_call: TRBV10-1; d_call: TRBD1; cdr3_aa: CASSDGTGFHEQYF; cdr3_nt: TGCGCCAGCAGTGACGGGACAGGGTTTCACGAGCAGTACTTC
j_call: TRBJ2-5; clone_size: medium-sized; v_call: TRBV28; d_call: NA; cdr3_aa: CASSFYTTQETQYF; cdr3_nt: TGTGCCAGCAGTTTTTATACGACTCAAGAGACCCAGTACTTC
j_call: TRBJ2-1; clone_size: large; v_call: TRBV28; d_call: NA; cdr3_aa: CASAYYNEQFF; cdr3_nt: TGTGCCAGCGCCTATTACAATGAGCAGTTCTTC
j_call: TRBJ1-2; clone_size: many; v_call: TRBV5-1; d_call: NA; cdr3_aa: CASSLALSANYGYTF; cdr3_nt: TGCGCCAGCAGCTTGGCTCTTTCGGCTAACTATGGCTACACCTTC
j_call: TRBJ2-5; clone_size: many; v_call: TRBV5-1; d_call: TRBD2; cdr3_aa: CASSRTGLAGGISEETQYF; cdr3_nt: TGCGCCAGCAGCCGTACCGGACTAGCGGGGGGGATAAGTGAAGAGACCCAGTACTTC
j_call: TRBJ2-1; clone_size: medium-sized; v_call: TRBV12-3/TRBV12-4; d_call: TRBD2; cdr3_aa: CASSLGTTAPKFF; cdr3_nt: TGTGCCAGCAGTTTGGGGACTACAGCGCCCAAGTTCTTC
j_call: TRBJ1-3; clone_size: many; v_call: TRBV5-6; d_call: NA; cdr3_aa: CASSLTGIFGNTIYF; cdr3_nt: TGTGCCAGCAGCTTGACAGGGATTTTTGGAAACACCATATATTTT
j_call: TRBJ2-3; clone_size: medium-sized; v_call: TRBV27; d_call: NA; cdr3_aa: CASRQGVADTQYF; cdr3_nt: TGTGCCAGCAGACAGGGTGTCGCAGATACGCAGTATTTT
j_call: TRBJ1-4; clone_size: medium-sized; v_call: TRBV5-4; d_call: TRBD1; cdr3_aa: CASSLTGGGEKLFF; cdr3_nt: TGTGCCAGCAGCTTGACAGGGGGCGGTGAAAAACTGTTTTTT
j_call: TRBJ1-3; clone_size: medium-sized; v_call: TRBV7-2; d_call: NA; cdr3_aa: CASSLAQGDSGNTIYF; cdr3_nt: TGTGCCAGCAGCTTAGCCCAAGGGGACTCTGGAAACACCATATATTTT
j_call: TRBJ2-5; clone_size: many; v_call: TRBV11-1; d_call: TRBD1; cdr3_aa: CASSLETGFLRETQYF; cdr3_nt: TGTGCCAGCAGCTTAGAGACAGGGTTTCTCAGGGAGACCCAGTACTTC
j_call: TRBJ2-7; clone_size: many; v_call: TRBV12-3/TRBV12-4; d_call: NA; cdr3_aa: CASRRELGPYEQYF; cdr3_nt: TGTGCCAGCAGGAGAGAGTTGGGGCCCTACGAGCAGTACTTC
j_call: TRBJ1-5; clone_size: NA; v_call: TRBV29-1; d_call: TRBD1; cdr3_aa: CSVSRGDDQPQHF; cdr3_nt: TGCAGCGTCTCCAGGGGGGATGATCAGCCCCAGCATTTT
j_call: TRBJ2-7; clone_size: many; v_call: TRBV28; d_call: NA; cdr3_aa: CASSLIQAYEQYF; cdr3_nt: TGTGCCAGCAGTTTAATACAGGCCTACGAGCAGTACTTC
j_call: TRBJ2-7; clone_size: medium-sized; v_call: TRBV10-1; d_call: NA; cdr3_aa: CASSRGQSYEQYF; cdr3_nt: TGCGCCAGCAGTCGTGGACAGTCTTACGAGCAGTACTTC
j_call: TRBJ2-6; clone_size: medium-sized; v_call: TRBV12-5; d_call: NA; cdr3_aa: CASGLVQSGANVLTF; cdr3_nt: TGTGCTAGTGGTTTGGTACAATCTGGGGCCAACGTCCTGACTTTC
j_call: TRBJ1-5; clone_size: medium-sized; v_call: TRBV28; d_call: NA; cdr3_aa: CASRSVDQPQHF; cdr3_nt: TGTGCCAGCCGATCGGTGGATCAGCCCCAGCATTTT
j_call: TRBJ1-1; clone_size: many; v_call: TRBV29-1; d_call: NA; cdr3_aa: CSVRSGNTEAFF; cdr3_nt: TGCAGCGTCCGGTCCGGGAACACTGAAGCTTTCTTT
j_call: TRBJ2-7; clone_size: many; v_call: TRBV30; d_call: NA; cdr3_aa: CAWSTPGPYEQYF; cdr3_nt: TGTGCCTGGAGTACTCCAGGTCCGTACGAGCAGTACTTC
j_call: TRBJ2-5; clone_size: NA; v_call: TRBV9; d_call: NA; cdr3_aa: CASSVAQGETQYF; cdr3_nt: TGTGCCAGCAGCGTAGCACAGGGAGAGACCCAGTACTTC
j_call: TRBJ1-5; clone_size: many; v_call: TRBV19; d_call: TRBD1; cdr3_aa: CASSPITTGVTNQPQHF; cdr3_nt: TGTGCCAGTAGTCCTATTACGACAGGGGTCACAAATCAGCCCCAGCATTTT
j_call: TRBJ2-1; clone_size: many; v_call: TRBV7-9; d_call: NA; cdr3_aa: CASSYSNSYNEQFF; cdr3_nt: TGTGCCAGCAGCTACTCTAACTCCTACAATGAGCAGTTCTTC
j_call: TRBJ1-4; clone_size: many; v_call: TRBV5-1; d_call: TRBD1; cdr3_aa: CASSRAGGTNEKLFF; cdr3_nt: TGCGCCAGCAGCCGTGCAGGGGGAACTAATGAAAAACTGTTTTTT
j_call: TRBJ2-6; clone_size: medium-sized; v_call: TRBV7-9; d_call: TRBD2; cdr3_aa: CASSLAVLAEMSGANVLTF; cdr3_nt: TGTGCCAGCAGCTTAGCGGTGCTAGCGGAGATGTCTGGGGCCAACGTCCTGACTTTC
j_call: TRBJ2-7; clone_size: many; v_call: TRBV4-1; d_call: NA; cdr3_aa: CTSSTLLVTSYEQYF; cdr3_nt: TGCACCAGCAGCACCCTACTAGTGACCTCCTACGAGCAGTACTTC
j_call: TRBJ2-1; clone_size: many; v_call: TRBV5-1; d_call: TRBD2; cdr3_aa: CASSITSGAYNEQFF; cdr3_nt: TGCGCCAGCAGCATCACTAGCGGGGCGTACAATGAGCAGTTCTTC
j_call: TRBJ2-2; clone_size: many; v_call: TRBV6-2/TRBV6-3; d_call: TRBD2; cdr3_aa: CASSAGGKVRELFF; cdr3_nt: TGTGCCAGTTCAGCGGGGGGCAAGGTCAGGGAGCTGTTTTTT
j_call: TRBJ2-3; clone_size: many; v_call: TRBV28; d_call: NA; cdr3_aa: CASRPLSRGTDTQYF; cdr3_nt: TGTGCCAGCAGACCCCTCTCGCGGGGCACAGATACGCAGTATTTT
j_call: TRBJ2-7; clone_size: many; v_call: TRBV20-1; d_call: NA; cdr3_aa: CSARQNYEQYF; cdr3_nt: TGCAGTGCTAGACAGAACTACGAGCAGTACTTC
j_call: TRBJ2-3; clone_size: medium-sized; v_call: TRBV5-1; d_call: NA; cdr3_aa: CASSLGPGAESYTQYF; cdr3_nt: TGCGCCAGCAGCTTGGGCCCTGGGGCTGAATCTTATACGCAGTATTTT
j_call: TRBJ1-3; clone_size: many; v_call: TRBV4-1; d_call: NA; cdr3_aa: CASSQEQVVSGNTIYF; cdr3_nt: TGCGCCAGCAGCCAAGAACAGGTAGTCTCTGGAAACACCATATATTTT
j_call: TRBJ2-2; clone_size: medium-sized; v_call: TRBV11-2; d_call: NA; cdr3_aa: CASRPPGQHTGELFF; cdr3_nt: TGTGCCAGCAGACCACCCGGACAGCACACCGGGGAGCTGTTTTTT
j_call: TRBJ2-1; clone_size: medium-sized; v_call: TRBV7-3; d_call: NA; cdr3_aa: CASSSLATSYNEQFF; cdr3_nt: TGTGCCAGCAGCTCGCTAGCTACCTCCTACAATGAGCAGTTCTTC
j_call: TRBJ2-7; clone_size: many; v_call: TRBV6-1; d_call: TRBD1; cdr3_aa: CASSKQGAYEQYF; cdr3_nt: TGTGCCAGCTCAAAACAGGGGGCCTACGAGCAGTACTTC
j_call: TRBJ2-1; clone_size: medium-sized; v_call: TRBV12-5; d_call: TRBD2; cdr3_aa: CASGKGTTTNNEQFF; cdr3_nt: TGTGCTAGTGGGAAAGGGACTACGACGAACAATGAGCAGTTCTTC
j_call: TRBJ2-1; clone_size: medium-sized; v_call: TRBV11-3; d_call: TRBD2; cdr3_aa: CASSPFSGRAGKQFF; cdr3_nt: TGTGCCAGCAGCCCATTCAGCGGGAGGGCCGGTAAGCAGTTCTTC
j_call: TRBJ2-1; clone_size: medium-sized; v_call: TRBV5-6; d_call: TRBD2; cdr3_aa: CASSLGTRHNEQFF; cdr3_nt: TGTGCCAGCAGCCTCGGGACTAGGCACAATGAGCAGTTCTTC
j_call: TRBJ1-1; clone_size: many; v_call: TRBV7-9; d_call: TRBD1; cdr3_aa: CASSPGGSRIAEAFF; cdr3_nt: TGTGCCAGCAGCCCAGGGGGGAGCCGGATCGCTGAAGCTTTCTTT
j_call: TRBJ1-2; clone_size: many; v_call: TRBV30; d_call: NA; cdr3_aa: CAWSVERVAGYTF; cdr3_nt: TGTGCCTGGAGTGTAGAGAGGGTCGCTGGCTACACCTTC